The 6 T cell receptor beta chains in this list originate from one sample, sequenced in a study of PD-L1 blockade in urothelial cancer. The method was immunoSEQ multiplex PCR; TCRdb's version includes in-frame clones alone and lacks a portion of them. Found here are 35,000 to 55,000 clones, 70% to 90% of them singletons; the top ten hold roughly 13%. The sequencing used PBMCs, collected around atezolizumab (anti-PD-L1) treatment. Receptors were obtained from a woman aged 55-70 years with urothelial cancer.

This chain uses TRBV27 with TRBJ2-3, with D maybe TRBD2 (5 bases). With 2 bases removed from V and 10 bases from J, the gap between germline ends came to 16 bases. Germline-derived CDR1 and CDR2 are MNHEY and SMNVEV (reference sequence). The CDR3 runs to 14 residues. CDR3 loop: CASSLSWELPPQYF. In DNA form, the CDR3 reads TGTGCCAGCAGTTTAAGTTGGGAGCTCCCCCCGCAGTATTTT.

The V gene is TRBV18, the J gene TRBJ2-7, with 10 bases aligning to TRBD2. The CDR3 is made up of 17 amino acids. Trimming removed 3 bases from V and 6 bases from J; junction bases left unmatched: 14. The germline V gene encodes CDR1 KGHSH and CDR2 LQKENI. The CDR3 nucleotides are TGTGCCAGCTCACCCTTACCCAGCGGGGGGGCCATCGGCGAGCAGTACTTC. It specifies CASSPLPSGGAIGEQYF.

The chain employs TRBV19 and TRBJ2-2; possible D gene TRBD2, 6 bases. The germline V and J ends were trimmed by 3 bases and 4 bases, with 12 bases remaining between them. CDR1 is LNHDA, CDR2 SQIVND, per germline (reference sequence). This CDR3 spans 15 amino acids. CDR3 sequence (DNA): TGTGCCAGTAGTATGGGGGGTGACGGCACCGGGGAGCTGTTTTTT. Encoded protein: CASSMGGDGTGELFF.

The chain links TRBV5-1 to TRBJ2-3; TRBD2 agrees at 7 bases. This CDR3 spans 14 amino acids. The V segment lost 0 bases and the J segment 4 bases; nucleotides outside the gene matches: 2. Germline assignment: CDR1 SGHRS and CDR2 YFSETQ. The CDR3 DNA reads as TGCGCCAGCAGCTTGGCTAGCGGTCCAGATACGCAGTATTTT. Amino acid sequence: CASSLASGPDTQYF.

The chain recombines TRBV19 with TRBJ2-1, with D possibly being TRBD2 (5 bases). CDR3 size: 18 residues. Trimming took 3 bases from V and 7 from J, leaving 25 bases between them. Germline V gene data show CDR1 as LNHDA and CDR2 as SQIVND (reference sequence). CDR3 in amino acids: CASSMGDPAGQTVNEQFF. CDR3 nucleotides: TGTGCCAGTAGTATGGGCGATCCGGCGGGTCAAACCGTGAATGAGCAGTTCTTC.

The CDR3 protein is CASSRDPGQGAYEQYF. In DNA form, the CDR3 reads TGTGCCAGCAGCCGAGACCCGGGACAGGGGGCCTACGAGCAGTACTTC. The J gene is TRBJ2-7, the V gene TRBV28, with TRBD1 identical over 11 bases. J gave up 2 bases and V 6 bases, and 9 bases lay outside the gene matches. This CDR3 contains 16 residues. Germline V lookup: CDR1 MDHEN, CDR2 SYDVKM.